This T cell receptor (beta chain) originates from a study of metastatic and nonmetastatic thyroid tumors. About the study: Comparison of repertoires was carried out across blood and tumor or nodule tissue from malignant and benign thyroid patients. Study-wide results and limits: Reports indicated that malignant thyroid tumors showed significantly higher TCR beta diversity than benign nodules did, in blood and tumor.

The entire patient cohort was treatment-naive prior to thyroid surgery. Per the authors' pipeline: It was from CDR3 differences across clinicopathological groups that a distant-metastasis classifier for papillary thyroid cancer was built. TCRdb reprocessed the PCR reads using MiXCR. For this entry, the V and J calls and clone size follow TCRdb and not the study's own pipeline. The data hold some 93,000 clones, with 9.5% to 15% observed a single time. There are many counts of this clone. Its antigen is currently unknown. Per the germline V gene, CDR1 is DFQATT and CDR2 is SNEGSKA (reference sequence). Trimming took off 3 bases at V and 2 bases at J, with 7 bases between the two ends. CDR3 length equals 12 residues.

The TCR sequence derives from a female donor with papillary thyroid cancer or a benign thyroid nodule (not recorded which). Some clones in this sample may be carry-over from other donors' samples. The chain has TRBV20-1 and TRBJ1-2; D unresolved. The sequenced material came from blood. The CDR3 sequence: CSASLGNYGYTF. The DNA for the CDR3 is TGCAGTGCTAGTTTGGGAAACTATGGCTACACCTTC.